The entry below gives a single T cell receptor beta chain sequence along with its context. Its matching antigen is unknown. PCR amplification relied on 60 Vbeta primers (plus 13 Jbeta primers). Libraries were prepared by immunoSEQ multiplex PCR; TCRdb keeps only in-frame clonotypes and omits some of them. The sample has some 200,000 clones, 75% to 85% seen once. The sample is drawn from a study of cytomegalovirus exposure and HLA in healthy donors. CDR1 and CDR2 (germline): LGHNA, YSLEER. V gave up 0 bases and J gave up 6 bases, with 13 bases separating them. This CDR3 comprises 15 residues. Study outcomes and limitations: It was shown in a later analysis that HLA-associated TCR beta chains were more clonally expanded than other, equally common chains. The authors assumed roughly uniform sequencing depth across donors for presence/absence analyses. In vitro confirmation showed a few CMV-associated chains to be CMV antigen specific. Prediction of most subjects' HLA-A and HLA-B alleles by TCR beta sequences was reportedly accurate.

The receptor was isolated from a girl between 10 and 17 years old in good health and CMV-seropositive. Sequencing input: PBMCs. The chain joins TRBV4-3 to TRBJ2-3; no firm D call. CDR3 region: CASSQDSAVGDTQYF. CDR3 DNA sequence: TGCGCCAGCAGCCAAGATAGTGCCGTCGGGGATACGCAGTATTTT.